This entry lists 20 T cell receptor beta chains sequenced from one sample in a study of T cells in localized non-small cell lung cancer. Data came from immunoSEQ multiplex PCR; TCRdb stores just in-frame clones and leaves some out. This table holds about 70,000 clones, roughly nine tenths found once. Specimen: peripheral blood, collected before any cancer treatment. These receptors all stem from a male donor aged 60 or over with stage III squamous cell lung carcinoma.

The J gene is TRBJ1-6, the V gene TRBV6-1; D perhaps matches TRBD1 (5 bases). V shed 6 bases and J shed 8 bases, with 17 bases lying between them. In germline, CDR1 is MNHNS, CDR2 SASEGT. The CDR3 is made up of 15 amino acids. The CDR3 loop is CASRGRIWGDSPLHF. The DNA for the CDR3 is TGTGCCAGCAGGGGGCGCATCTGGGGCGATTCACCCCTCCACTTT.

The chain links TRBV27 to TRBJ2-1; the D gene is possibly TRBD1 (5 bases). The CDR3 covers 14 residues. The germline CDR1 and CDR2 sequences are MNHEY and SMNVEV (reference sequence). V was clipped by 5 bases and J by 4 bases, with 12 bases between them. As DNA, the CDR3 is TGTGCCAGCAGTCGCCGACAGAAATACAATGAGCAGTTCTTC. Translating gives CASSRRQKYNEQFF.

The chain employs TRBV2 and TRBJ2-7; TRBD1 aligns across 8 bases. J lost 3 bases, V lost 6 bases, and 7 bases had no gene match. CDR3 length equals 14 residues. From germline, CDR1 is SNHLY and CDR2 FYNNEI. The chain's CDR3 is CASRETGVGYEQYV. Here the CDR3 DNA reads TGTGCCAGCAGGGAGACAGGGGTCGGCTACGAGCAGTACGTC.

The chain uses TRBV19 and TRBJ2-3, with 12 nucleotides matching TRBD2. Trimming at V came to 7 bases and at J to 2 bases, leaving 7 bases not matched to a gene. The CDR3 sequence is 16 residues long. Germline-derived CDR1 and CDR2 are LNHDA and SQIVND (reference sequence). CDR3 sequence reads: CASKTSGGPNTDTQYF. The CDR3 bases are TGTGCCAGTAAGACTAGCGGGGGCCCTAACACAGATACGCAGTATTTT. Combining the CDR3 with reference TRBV19 and TRBJ2-3 gives the whole variable domain DGGITQSPKYLFRKEGQNVTLSCEQNLNHDAMYWYRQDPGQGLRLIYYSQIVNDFQKGDIAEGYSVSREKKESFPLTVTSAQKNPTAFYLCASKTSGGPNTDTQYFGPGTRLTVL.

This clone was seen a handful of times. The V gene is TRBV9, the J gene TRBJ1-1; no clear D. Germline CDR1 is SGDLS and CDR2 is YYNGEE. CDR3 length equals 12 residues. V lost 4 bases, J lost 4 bases, and 8 bases lay in between. The CDR3 sequence: CASSSRTTEAFF. For the CDR3, the DNA is TGTGCCAGCAGCTCCCGGACCACTGAAGCTTTCTTT.

This chain connects TRBV6-1 to TRBJ1-5; D is uncertain. The CDR3 contains 14 residues. The germline CDR1 and CDR2 sequences are MNHNS and SASEGT. The ends were cut back, 2 bases at V and 2 bases at J, with 7 bases in the middle. In nucleotides, the CDR3 is TGTGCCAGCAGTGAAATTATGCGCAATCAGCCCCAGCATTTT. The encoded protein is CASSEIMRNQPQHF.

The chain combines TRBV9 with TRBJ1-3; 8 bases align to TRBD1. The V segment lost 3 bases and the J segment 5 bases; nucleotides outside the gene matches: 4. The germline V gene encodes CDR1 SGDLS and CDR2 YYNGEE. The CDR3 runs 14 residues. The CDR3 coding sequence is TGTGCCAGCAGCGGCCGACAGGGGAGAAACACCATATATTTT. Amino acids: CASSGRQGRNTIYF.

In this sample, this clone turned up a few times. This chain connects TRBV7-3 to TRBJ1-2; 8 bases fit TRBD1. The CDR3 consists of 16 residues. Trimming removed 0 bases from V and 7 bases from J; junction bases left unmatched: 10. Germline-derived CDR1 and CDR2 are SGHTA and FQGTGA. The CDR3 DNA follows: TGTGCCAGCAGCTTAACGGGGGACAGGCCAGGAGGTGGCTACACCTTC. Its protein is CASSLTGDRPGGGYTF.

The chain uses TRBV6-4 and TRBJ1-1; no clear D. The CDR3 extends over 13 amino acids. V was clipped by 4 bases and J by 0 bases, with 6 bases between them. The V gene's germline CDR1 is MRHNA and CDR2 SNTAGT. CDR3 sequence (DNA): TGTGCCAGCAGTGTTTTCATGAACACTGAAGCTTTCTTT. Translation gives CASSVFMNTEAFF.

This chain uses TRBV5-1 with TRBJ1-3; D is perhaps TRBD1 (5 bases). V was clipped by 0 bases and J by 3 bases, with 7 bases between them. Germline lookup yields CDR1 SGHRS and CDR2 YFSETQ. The CDR3 covers 14 residues. The CDR3 loop reads CASSLEGLGNTIYF. In DNA, the CDR3 is TGCGCCAGCAGCTTGGAGGGACTTGGAAACACCATATATTTT.

The chain combines TRBV7-2 with TRBJ1-2, with D unresolved. Per the germline V gene, CDR1 is SGHTA and CDR2 is FQGNSA. V was shortened by 3 bases and J by 7 bases, with 12 bases between the two germline ends. The CDR3 consists of 13 residues. Written as DNA, the CDR3 is TGTGCCAGCAGCTTTGGGGAAGGTGGTGGCTACACCTTC. This codes for CASSFGEGGGYTF.

The CDR3 here is CASSPRTGVNTEAFF. CDR3 in DNA: TGTGCCAGCAGCCCAAGGACAGGAGTGAACACTGAAGCTTTCTTT. V is TRBV5-4 and J is TRBJ1-1; the match to TRBD1 covers 7 bases. In germline, CDR1 is SGHNT, CDR2 YYREEE (reference sequence). The junction had 6 bases not matched to a gene; V was cut back by 4 bases and J by 0 bases. This CDR3 has 15 amino acids.

V is TRBV7-6 and J is TRBJ1-4, with D perhaps matching TRBD1 (5 bases). The V and J ends lost 4 bases and 4 bases respectively, with 10 bases between them. This CDR3 is 14 amino acids long. CDR1 and CDR2 (germline): SGHVS, FNYEAQ. The CDR3 protein is CASSWGRFNEKLFF. Here the CDR3 DNA reads TGTGCCAGCAGCTGGGGACGTTTTAATGAAAAACTGTTTTTT.

The V and J genes are TRBV11-2 and TRBJ2-2, with TRBD2 matching over 7 bases. V was clipped by 3 bases and J by 5 bases; unmatched bases: 3. CDR1 is SGHAT and CDR2 is FQNNGV in the germline V gene. This CDR3 comprises 14 residues. The CDR3 DNA reads TGTGCCAGCAGCTTGGGGAGGGTTACCGGGGAGCTGTTTTTT. Translating gives CASSLGRVTGELFF. The full variable domain, its missing parts supplied by reference TRBV11-2 and TRBJ2-2, is EAGVAQSPRYKIIEKRQSVAFWCNPISGHATLYWYQQILGQGPKLLIQFQNNGVVDDSQLPKDRFSAERLKGVDSTLKIQPAKLEDSAVYLCASSLGRVTGELFFGEGSRLTVL.

The chain links TRBV28 to TRBJ1-4; TRBD1 aligns across 7 bases. Germline CDR1 MDHEN, CDR2 SYDVKM. V shed 3 bases and J 4 bases; nucleotides not matched to a gene: 8. This CDR3 is built from 16 residues. The DNA for the CDR3 is TGTGCCAGCAGTTTGGGAGGGGGCGCCGGTAATGAAAAACTGTTTTTT. It encodes CASSLGGGAGNEKLFF.

The V call is TRBV9, the J call TRBJ1-4; D gene uncertain. The CDR3 contains 14 residues. The germline V and J ends were trimmed by 0 bases and 7 bases, with 10 bases remaining between them. Germline V lookup: CDR1 SGDLS, CDR2 YYNGEE. The CDR3 is CASSVGTNREKLFF. The CDR3 nucleotides are TGTGCCAGCAGCGTAGGGACTAACCGTGAAAAACTGTTTTTT.

The V gene is TRBV29-1, the J gene TRBJ1-6; possible D gene TRBD1, 5 bases. The CDR3 runs 13 residues. The V gene's germline CDR1 is SQVTM and CDR2 ANQGSEA. Trimming removed 4 bases from V and 7 bases from J, with 11 bases in between. The CDR3 loop reads CSVAGTENSPLHF. In nucleotides, the CDR3 is TGCAGCGTTGCCGGGACGGAAAATTCACCCCTCCACTTT.

The V call is TRBV19, the J call TRBJ1-5; 10 bases agree with TRBD1. Looked up from germline, CDR1 is LNHDA and CDR2 is SQIVND (reference sequence). Germline trimming cut 5 bases from V and 6 bases from J; bases unmatched to any gene: 10. The CDR3 has 16 amino acids. The CDR3, as DNA: TGTGCCAGTAGTTCAAGGGGGACAGGGGACGGTCAGCCCCAGCATTTT. Encoded protein: CASSSRGTGDGQPQHF.

The rearrangement links TRBV7-3 to TRBJ2-2; possibly TRBD1 for D (5 bases). Germline-derived CDR1 and CDR2 are SGHTA and FQGTGA. The CDR3 has 15 residues. V lost 5 bases, J lost 0 bases, and 10 bases lay in between. The CDR3 sequence: CASSRDSSNTGELFF. The CDR3 DNA follows: TGTGCCAGCAGCCGCGACAGTTCGAACACCGGGGAGCTGTTTTTT.

The rearrangement joins TRBV5-4 to TRBJ2-2, with D hard to call. V was trimmed by 0 bases and J by 7 bases, leaving 7 bases between them. The CDR3 covers 13 residues. From germline, CDR1 is SGHNT and CDR2 YYREEE (reference sequence). CDR3 bases: TGTGCCAGCAGCTTGGAGCCCGGCGGGGAGCTGTTTTTT. This codes for CASSLEPGGELFF.